This T cell receptor (beta chain) was profiled in a study of technical replicates of blood from several donors. The CDR3 sequence is 16 residues long. V was pared by 4 bases and J by 6 bases, with 21 bases between. CDR1 SGHNT and CDR2 YYREEE come from the germline V gene (reference sequence). Method: immunoSEQ multiplex PCR; TCRdb's copy keeps in-frame clones and lacks some. The table shows roughly 80,000 clones, with roughly 90% occurring only once. Material: T cells isolated from PBMCs. This receptor was identified in a human donor in good health. The chain carries TRBV5-4 and TRBJ2-3; a possible D gene is TRBD2 (5 bases). The CDR3 loop is CASSLSPGLRGDTQYF. The CDR3 DNA reads as TGTGCCAGCAGCCTTTCCCCTGGACTTCGCGGCGATACGCAGTATTTT. Filled out from reference TRBV5-4 and TRBJ2-3, the complete variable domain reads ETGVTQSPTHLIKTRGQQVTLRCSSQSGHNTVSWYQQALGQGPQFIFQYYREEENGRGNFPPRFSGLQFPNYSSELNVNALELDDSALYLCASSLSPGLRGDTQYFGPGTRLTVL.